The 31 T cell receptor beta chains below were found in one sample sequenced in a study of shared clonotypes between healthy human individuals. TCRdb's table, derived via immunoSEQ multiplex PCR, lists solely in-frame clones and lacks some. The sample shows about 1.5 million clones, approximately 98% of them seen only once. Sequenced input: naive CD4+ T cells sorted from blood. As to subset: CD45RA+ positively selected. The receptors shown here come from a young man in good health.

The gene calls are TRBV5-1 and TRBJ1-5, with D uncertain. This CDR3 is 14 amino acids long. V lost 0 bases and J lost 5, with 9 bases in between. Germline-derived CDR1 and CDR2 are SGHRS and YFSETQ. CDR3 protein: CASSLEHLDQPQHF. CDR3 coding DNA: TGCGCCAGCAGCTTGGAGCATTTGGATCAGCCCCAGCATTTT.

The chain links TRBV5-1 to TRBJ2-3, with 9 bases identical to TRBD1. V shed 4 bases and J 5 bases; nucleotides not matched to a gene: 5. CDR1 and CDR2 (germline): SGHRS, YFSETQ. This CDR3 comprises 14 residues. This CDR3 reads CASSTDRGGDTQYF. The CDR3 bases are TGCGCCAGCAGCACGGACAGGGGAGGAGATACGCAGTATTTT.

DNA for the CDR3: TGTGCCAGTAGCAAGATAGCGGGACAAGAGACCCAGTACTTC. This sequence encodes CASSKIAGQETQYF. V is TRBV19 and J is TRBJ2-5, with 8 bases lining up with TRBD2. CDR3 length equals 14 residues. The junction had 5 bases not matched to a gene; V was cut back by 6 bases and J by 2 bases. Germline V gives CDR1 LNHDA, CDR2 SQIVND (reference sequence).

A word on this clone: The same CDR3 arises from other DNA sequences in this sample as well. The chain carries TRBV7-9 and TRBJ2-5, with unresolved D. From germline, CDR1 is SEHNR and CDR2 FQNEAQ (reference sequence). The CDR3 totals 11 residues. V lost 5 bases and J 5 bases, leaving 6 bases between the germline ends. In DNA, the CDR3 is TGTGCCAGCAGCCGAGGCGAGACCCAGTACTTC. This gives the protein CASSRGETQYF. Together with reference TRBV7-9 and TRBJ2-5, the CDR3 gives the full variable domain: DTGVSQNPRHKITKRGQNVTFRCDPISEHNRLYWYRQTLGQGPEFLTYFQNEAQLEKSRLLSDRFSAERPKGSFSTLEIQRTEQGDSAMYLCASSRGETQYFGPGTRLLVL.

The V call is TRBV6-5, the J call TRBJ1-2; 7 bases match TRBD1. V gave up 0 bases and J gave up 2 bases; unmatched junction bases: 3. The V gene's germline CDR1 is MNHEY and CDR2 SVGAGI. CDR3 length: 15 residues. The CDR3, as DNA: TGTGCCAGCAGTTACTCGGGACAGCTCAACTATGGCTACACCTTC. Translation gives CASSYSGQLNYGYTF.

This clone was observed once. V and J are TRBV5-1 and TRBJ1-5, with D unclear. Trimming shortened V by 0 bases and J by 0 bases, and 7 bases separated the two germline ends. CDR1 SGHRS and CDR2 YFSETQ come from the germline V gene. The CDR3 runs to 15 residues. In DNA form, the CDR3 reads TGCGCCAGCAGCTTGGGCAGTCCTAGCAATCAGCCCCAGCATTTT. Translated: CASSLGSPSNQPQHF.

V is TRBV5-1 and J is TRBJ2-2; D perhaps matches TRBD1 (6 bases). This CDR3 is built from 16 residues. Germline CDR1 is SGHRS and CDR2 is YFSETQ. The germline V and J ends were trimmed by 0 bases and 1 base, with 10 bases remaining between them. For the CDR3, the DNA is TGCGCCAGCAGCTTGGTAGTGACAGGGAACACCGGGGAGCTGTTTTTT. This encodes CASSLVVTGNTGELFF.

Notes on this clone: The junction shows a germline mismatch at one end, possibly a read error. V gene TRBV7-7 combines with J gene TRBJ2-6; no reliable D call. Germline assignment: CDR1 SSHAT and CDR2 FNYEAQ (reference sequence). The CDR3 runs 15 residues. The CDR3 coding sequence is TGTGCTAGCAGCTTAGGTTCGGTTGGGGCCAACGTCCTGACTTTC. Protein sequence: CASSLGSVGANVLTF. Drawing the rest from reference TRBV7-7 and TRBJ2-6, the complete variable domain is GAGVSQSPRYKVTKRGQDVTLRCDPISSHATLYWYQQALGQGPEFLTYFNYEAQPDKSGLPSDRFSAERPEGSISTLTIQRTEQRDSAMYRCASSLGSVGANVLTFGAGSRLTVL.

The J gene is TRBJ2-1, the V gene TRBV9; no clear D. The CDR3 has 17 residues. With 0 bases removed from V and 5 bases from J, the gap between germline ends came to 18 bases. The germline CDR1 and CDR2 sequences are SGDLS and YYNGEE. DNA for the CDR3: TGTGCCAGCAGCGTAGCCCCCTATTCAGGATCTCACAATGAGCAGTTCTTC. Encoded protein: CASSVAPYSGSHNEQFF.

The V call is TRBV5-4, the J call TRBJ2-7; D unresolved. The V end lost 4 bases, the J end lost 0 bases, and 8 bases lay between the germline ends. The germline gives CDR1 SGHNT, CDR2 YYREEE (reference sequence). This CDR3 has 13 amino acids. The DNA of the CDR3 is TGTGCCAGCAGCAATACCTTCTCCTACGAGCAGTACTTC. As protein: CASSNTFSYEQYF.

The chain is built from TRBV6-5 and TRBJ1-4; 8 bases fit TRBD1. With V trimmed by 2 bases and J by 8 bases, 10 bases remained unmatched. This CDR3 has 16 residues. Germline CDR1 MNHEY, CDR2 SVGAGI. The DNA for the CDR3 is TGTGCCAGCAGTTACCGACGGACAGGGAAAAGAGAAAAACTGTTTTTT. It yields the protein CASSYRRTGKREKLFF.

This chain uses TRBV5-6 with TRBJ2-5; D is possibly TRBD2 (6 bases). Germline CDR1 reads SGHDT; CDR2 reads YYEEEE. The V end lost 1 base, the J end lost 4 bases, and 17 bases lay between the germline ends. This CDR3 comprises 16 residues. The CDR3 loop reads CASSLLASGLRETQYF. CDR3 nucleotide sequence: TGTGCCAGCAGCTTGTTAGCAAGCGGGCTTAGAGAGACCCAGTACTTC.

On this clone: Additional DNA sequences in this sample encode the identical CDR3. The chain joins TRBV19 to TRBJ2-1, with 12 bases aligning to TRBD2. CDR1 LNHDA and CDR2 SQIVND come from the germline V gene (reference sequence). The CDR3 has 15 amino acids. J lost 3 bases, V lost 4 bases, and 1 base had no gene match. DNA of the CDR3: TGTGCCAGTAGTAAGACTAGCGGGAGCTACAATGAGCAGTTCTTC. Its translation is CASSKTSGSYNEQFF.

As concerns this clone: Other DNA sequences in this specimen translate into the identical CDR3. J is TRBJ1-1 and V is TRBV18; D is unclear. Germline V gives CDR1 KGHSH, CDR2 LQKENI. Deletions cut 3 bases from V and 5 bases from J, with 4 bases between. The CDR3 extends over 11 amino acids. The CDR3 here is CASSPLTEAFF. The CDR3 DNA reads TGTGCCAGCTCACCTTTGACTGAAGCTTTCTTT.

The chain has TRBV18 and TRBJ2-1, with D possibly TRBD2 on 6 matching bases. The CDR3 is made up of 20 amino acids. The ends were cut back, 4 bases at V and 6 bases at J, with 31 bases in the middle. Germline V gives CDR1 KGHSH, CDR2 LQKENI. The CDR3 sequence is CASSLLAYSGAGSGSNEQFF. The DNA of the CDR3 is TGTGCCAGCTCACTCCTGGCCTATTCGGGAGCGGGCTCGGGTAGCAATGAGCAGTTCTTC.

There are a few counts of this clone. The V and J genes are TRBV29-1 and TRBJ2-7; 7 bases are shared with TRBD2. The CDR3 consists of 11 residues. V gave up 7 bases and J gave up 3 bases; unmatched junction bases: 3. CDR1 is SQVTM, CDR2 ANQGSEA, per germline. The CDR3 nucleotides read TGCAGCGCAGGGACTAACTACGAGCAGTACTTC. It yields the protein CSAGTNYEQYF.

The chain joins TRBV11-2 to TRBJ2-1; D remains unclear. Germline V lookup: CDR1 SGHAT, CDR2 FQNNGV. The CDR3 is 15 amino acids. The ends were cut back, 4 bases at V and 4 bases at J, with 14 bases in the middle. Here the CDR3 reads CASSSTPTPYNEQFF. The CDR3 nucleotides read TGTGCCAGCAGCTCGACCCCCACCCCGTACAATGAGCAGTTCTTC.

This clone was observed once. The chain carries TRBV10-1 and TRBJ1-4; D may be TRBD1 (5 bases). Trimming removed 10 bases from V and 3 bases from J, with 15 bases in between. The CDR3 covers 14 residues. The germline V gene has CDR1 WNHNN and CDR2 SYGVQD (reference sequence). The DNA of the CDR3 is TGCGCCATCACACCGGGACCGGCTAATGAAAAACTGTTTTTT. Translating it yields CAITPGPANEKLFF.

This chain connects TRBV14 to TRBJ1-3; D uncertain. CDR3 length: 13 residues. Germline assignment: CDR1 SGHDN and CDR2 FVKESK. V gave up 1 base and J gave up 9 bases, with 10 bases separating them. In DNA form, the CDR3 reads TGTGCCAGCAGCCAAGGGGATCGCTTCACCATATATTTT. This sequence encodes CASSQGDRFTIYF. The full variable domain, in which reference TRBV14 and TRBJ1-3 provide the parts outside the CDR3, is EAGVTQFPSHSVIEKGQTVTLRCDPISGHDNLYWYRRVMGKEIKFLLHFVKESKQDESGMPNNRFLAERTGGTYSTLKVQPAELEDSGVYFCASSQGDRFTIYFGEGSWLTVV.

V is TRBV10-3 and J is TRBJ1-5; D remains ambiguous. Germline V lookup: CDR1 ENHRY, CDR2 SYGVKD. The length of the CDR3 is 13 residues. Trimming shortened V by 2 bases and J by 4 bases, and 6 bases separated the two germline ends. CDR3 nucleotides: TGTGCCATCAGTGAGGGTCAAAATCAGCCCCAGCATTTT. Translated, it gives CAISEGQNQPQHF.

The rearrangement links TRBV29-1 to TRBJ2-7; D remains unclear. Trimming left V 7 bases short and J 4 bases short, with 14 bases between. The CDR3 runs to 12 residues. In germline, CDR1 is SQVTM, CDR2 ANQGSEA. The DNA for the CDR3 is TGCAGCGGCGGCAGGAACATTTACGAGCAGTACTTC. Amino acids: CSGGRNIYEQYF.

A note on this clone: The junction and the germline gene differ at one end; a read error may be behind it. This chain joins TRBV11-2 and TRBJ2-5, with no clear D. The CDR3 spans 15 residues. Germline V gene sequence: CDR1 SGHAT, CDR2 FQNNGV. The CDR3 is CASSSAAAAVGIVHF. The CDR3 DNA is TGTGCCAGCAGCTCCGCCGCGGCAGCAGTAGGAATAGTCCACTTC. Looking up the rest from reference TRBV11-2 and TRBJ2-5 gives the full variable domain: EAGVAQSPRYKIIEKRQSVAFWCNPISGHATLYWYQQILGQGPKLLIQFQNNGVVDDSQLPKDRFSAERLKGVDSTLKIQPAKLEDSAVYLCASSSAAAAVGIVHFGPGTRLLVL.

CDR3 bases: TGTGCCAGCAGCTCAATAGCGGGAGTTACCTACAATGAGCAGTTCTTC. Residues: CASSSIAGVTYNEQFF. V and J are TRBV11-1 and TRBJ2-1; 9 bases fit TRBD2. Germline assignment: CDR1 SGHAT and CDR2 FQDESV (reference sequence). The CDR3 length is 16 residues. V was clipped by 4 bases and J by 2 bases; unmatched bases: 6.

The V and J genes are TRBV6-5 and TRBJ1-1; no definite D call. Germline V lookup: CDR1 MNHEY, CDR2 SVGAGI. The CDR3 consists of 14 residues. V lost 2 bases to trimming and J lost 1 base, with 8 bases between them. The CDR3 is CASSYPGKNTEAFF. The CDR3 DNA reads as TGTGCCAGCAGTTACCCGGGGAAGAACACTGAAGCTTTCTTT.

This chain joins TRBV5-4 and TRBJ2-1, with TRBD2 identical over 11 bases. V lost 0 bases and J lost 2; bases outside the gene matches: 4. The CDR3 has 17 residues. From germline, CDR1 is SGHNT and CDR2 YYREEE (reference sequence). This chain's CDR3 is CASSLEASGRPYNEQFF. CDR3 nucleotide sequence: TGTGCCAGCAGCTTGGAGGCTAGCGGGAGGCCCTACAATGAGCAGTTCTTC.

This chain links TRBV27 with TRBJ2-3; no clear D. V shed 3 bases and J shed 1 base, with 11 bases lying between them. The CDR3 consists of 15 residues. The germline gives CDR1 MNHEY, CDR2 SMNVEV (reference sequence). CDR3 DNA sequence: TGTGCCAGCAGTTTTGACGGGCTGGGCACAGATACGCAGTATTTT. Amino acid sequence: CASSFDGLGTDTQYF.

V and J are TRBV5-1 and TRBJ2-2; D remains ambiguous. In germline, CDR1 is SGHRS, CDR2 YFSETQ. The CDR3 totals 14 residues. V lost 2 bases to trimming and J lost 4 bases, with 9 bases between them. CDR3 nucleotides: TGCGCCAGCAGCTTCACAGAAGCCACCGGGGAGCTGTTTTTT. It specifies CASSFTEATGELFF.

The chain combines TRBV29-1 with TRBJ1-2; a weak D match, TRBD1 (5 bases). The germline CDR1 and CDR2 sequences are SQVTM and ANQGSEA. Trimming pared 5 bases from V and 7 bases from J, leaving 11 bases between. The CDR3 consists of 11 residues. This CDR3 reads CSVIGDGGYTF. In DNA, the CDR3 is TGCAGCGTTATAGGGGACGGTGGCTACACCTTC. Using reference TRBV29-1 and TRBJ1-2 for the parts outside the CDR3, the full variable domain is SAVISQKPSRDICQRGTSLTIQCQVDSQVTMMFWYRQQPGQSLTLIATANQGSEATYESGFVIDKFPISRPNLTFSTLTVSNMSPEDSSIYLCSVIGDGGYTFGSGTRLTVV.

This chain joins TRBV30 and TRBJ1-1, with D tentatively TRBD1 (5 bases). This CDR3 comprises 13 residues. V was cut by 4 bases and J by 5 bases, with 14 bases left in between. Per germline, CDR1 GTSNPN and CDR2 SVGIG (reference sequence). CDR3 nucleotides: TGTGCCTGGATGATTGGCAGGGCGACTGAAGCTTTCTTT. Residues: CAWMIGRATEAFF.

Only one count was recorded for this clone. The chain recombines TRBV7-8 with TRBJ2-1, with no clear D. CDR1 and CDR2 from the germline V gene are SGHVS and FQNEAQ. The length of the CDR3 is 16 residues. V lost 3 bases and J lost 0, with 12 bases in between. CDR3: CASSFKLQPSYNEQFF. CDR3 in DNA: TGTGCCAGCAGCTTTAAGCTTCAACCCTCCTACAATGAGCAGTTCTTC.

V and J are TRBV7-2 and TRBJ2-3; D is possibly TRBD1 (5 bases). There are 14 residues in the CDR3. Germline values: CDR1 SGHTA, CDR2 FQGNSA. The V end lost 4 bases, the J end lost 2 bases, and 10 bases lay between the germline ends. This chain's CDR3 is CASSSGQLTDTQYF. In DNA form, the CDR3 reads TGTGCCAGCAGCTCTGGACAACTCACAGATACGCAGTATTTT. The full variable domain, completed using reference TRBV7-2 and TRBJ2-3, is GAGVSQSPSNKVTEKGKDVELRCDPISGHTALYWYRQSLGQGLEFLIYFQGNSAPDKSGLPSDRFSAERTGGSVSTLTIQRTQQEDSAVYLCASSSGQLTDTQYFGPGTRLTVL.